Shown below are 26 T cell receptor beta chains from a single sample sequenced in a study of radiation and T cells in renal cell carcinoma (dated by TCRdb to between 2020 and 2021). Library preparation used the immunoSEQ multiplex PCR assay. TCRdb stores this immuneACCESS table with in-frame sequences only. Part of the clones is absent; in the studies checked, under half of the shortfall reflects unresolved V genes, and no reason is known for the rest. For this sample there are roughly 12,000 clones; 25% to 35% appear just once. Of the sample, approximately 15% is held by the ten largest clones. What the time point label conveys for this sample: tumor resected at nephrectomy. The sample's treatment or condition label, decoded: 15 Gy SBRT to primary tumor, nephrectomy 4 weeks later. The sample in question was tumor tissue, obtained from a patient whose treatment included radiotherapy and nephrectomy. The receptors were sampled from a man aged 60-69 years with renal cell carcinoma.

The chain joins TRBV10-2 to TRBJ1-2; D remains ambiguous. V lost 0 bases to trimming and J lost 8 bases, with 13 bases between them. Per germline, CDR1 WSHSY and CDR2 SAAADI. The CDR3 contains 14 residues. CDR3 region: CASSESWQREGYTF. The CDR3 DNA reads TGCGCCAGCAGTGAGTCGTGGCAGCGGGAGGGCTACACCTTC.

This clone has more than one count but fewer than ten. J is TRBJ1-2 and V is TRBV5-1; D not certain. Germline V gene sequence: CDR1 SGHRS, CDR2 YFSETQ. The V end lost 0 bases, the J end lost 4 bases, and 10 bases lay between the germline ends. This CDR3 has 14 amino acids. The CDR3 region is CASSLEGGTYGYTF. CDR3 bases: TGCGCCAGCAGCTTGGAGGGCGGTACCTATGGCTACACCTTC. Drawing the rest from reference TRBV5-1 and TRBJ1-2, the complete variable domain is KAGVTQTPRYLIKTRGQQVTLSCSPISGHRSVSWYQQTPGQGLQFLFEYFSETQRNKGNFPGRFSGRQFSNSRSEMNVSTLELGDSALYLCASSLEGGTYGYTFGSGTRLTVV.

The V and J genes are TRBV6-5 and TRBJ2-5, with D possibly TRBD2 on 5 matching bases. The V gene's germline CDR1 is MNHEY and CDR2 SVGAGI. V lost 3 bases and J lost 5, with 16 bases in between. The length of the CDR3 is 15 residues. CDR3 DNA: TGTGCCAGCAGTTATATTACACGGGGTACTGAGACCCAGTACTTC. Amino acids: CASSYITRGTETQYF.

CDR3 DNA: TGCAGTGCTAGCACAGATACGCAGTATTTT. Protein: CSASTDTQYF. The chain has TRBV20-1 and TRBJ2-3; D call uncertain. There are 10 residues in the CDR3. CDR1 and CDR2 from the germline V gene are DFQATT and SNEGSKA (reference sequence). The V and J ends lost 3 bases and 2 bases respectively, with 0 bases between them.

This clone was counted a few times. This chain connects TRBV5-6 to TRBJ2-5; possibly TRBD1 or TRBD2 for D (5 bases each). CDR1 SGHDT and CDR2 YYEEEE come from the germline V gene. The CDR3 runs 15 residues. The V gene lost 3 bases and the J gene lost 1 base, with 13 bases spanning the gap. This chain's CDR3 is CASSSSGTIQETQYF. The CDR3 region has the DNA TGTGCCAGCAGCTCTAGTGGGACGATCCAAGAGACCCAGTACTTC.

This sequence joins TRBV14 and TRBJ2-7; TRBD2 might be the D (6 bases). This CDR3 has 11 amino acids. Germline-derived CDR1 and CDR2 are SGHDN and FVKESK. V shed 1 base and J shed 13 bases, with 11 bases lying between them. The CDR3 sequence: CASSQAGTAYV. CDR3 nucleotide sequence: TGTGCCAGCAGCCAAGCCGGGACTGCCTACGTC.

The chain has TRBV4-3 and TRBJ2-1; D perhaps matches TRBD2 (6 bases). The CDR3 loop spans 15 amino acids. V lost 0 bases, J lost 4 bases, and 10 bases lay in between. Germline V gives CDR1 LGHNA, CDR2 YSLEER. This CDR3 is CASSQDVGGYNEQFF. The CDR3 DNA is TGCGCCAGCAGCCAAGATGTGGGGGGTTACAATGAGCAGTTCTTC.

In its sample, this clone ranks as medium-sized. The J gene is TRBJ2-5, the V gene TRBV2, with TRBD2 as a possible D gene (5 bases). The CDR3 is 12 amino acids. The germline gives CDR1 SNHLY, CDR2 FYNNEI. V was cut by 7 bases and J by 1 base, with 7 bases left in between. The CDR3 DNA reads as TGTGCCAGCAACCGGGGCCAAGAGACCCAGTACTTC. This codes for CASNRGQETQYF.

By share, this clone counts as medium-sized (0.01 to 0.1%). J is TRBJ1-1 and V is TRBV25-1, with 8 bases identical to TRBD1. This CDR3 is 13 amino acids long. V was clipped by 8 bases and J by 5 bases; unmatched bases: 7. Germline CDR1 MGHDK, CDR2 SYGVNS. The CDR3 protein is CASHQQGGTEAFF. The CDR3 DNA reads TGTGCCAGCCACCAACAGGGGGGAACTGAAGCTTTCTTT.

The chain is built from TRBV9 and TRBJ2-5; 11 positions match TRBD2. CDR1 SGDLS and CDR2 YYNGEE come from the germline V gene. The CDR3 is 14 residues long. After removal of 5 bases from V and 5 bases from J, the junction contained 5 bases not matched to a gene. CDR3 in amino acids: CASSLAGGSETQYF. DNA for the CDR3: TGTGCCAGCAGTTTAGCGGGGGGGTCGGAGACCCAGTACTTC.

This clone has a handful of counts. Here the CDR3 DNA reads TGCGCCAGCAGCCAAGAAGGGAGACAGGGCCGCACGACCCAGTACTTC. Its protein is CASSQEGRQGRTTQYF. The rearrangement links TRBV4-3 to TRBJ2-5; 7 bases are a match to TRBD1. The CDR3 is made up of 16 amino acids. Germline V gives CDR1 LGHNA, CDR2 YSLEER. Unmatched junction bases numbered 11, after V lost 0 bases and J lost 7 bases.

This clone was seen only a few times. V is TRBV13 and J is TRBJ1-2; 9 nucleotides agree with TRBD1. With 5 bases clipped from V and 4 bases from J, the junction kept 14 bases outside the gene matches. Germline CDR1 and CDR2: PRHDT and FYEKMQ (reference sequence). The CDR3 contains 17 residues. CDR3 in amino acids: CASSRGGMGQGGYGYTF. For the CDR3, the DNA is TGTGCCAGCAGCCGGGGGGGCATGGGACAGGGTGGCTATGGCTACACCTTC.

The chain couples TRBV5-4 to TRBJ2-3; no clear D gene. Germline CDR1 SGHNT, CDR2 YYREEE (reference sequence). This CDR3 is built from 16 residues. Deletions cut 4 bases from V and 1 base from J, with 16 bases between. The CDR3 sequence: CASSPSRRAGTDTQYF. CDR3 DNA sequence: TGTGCCAGCAGCCCCTCTAGAAGGGCAGGCACAGATACGCAGTATTTT.

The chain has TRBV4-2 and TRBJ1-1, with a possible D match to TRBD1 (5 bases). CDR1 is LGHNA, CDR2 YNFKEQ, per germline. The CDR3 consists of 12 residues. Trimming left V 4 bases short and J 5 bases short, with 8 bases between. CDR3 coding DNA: TGTGCCAGCAGCCCCGGGGGAACTGAAGCTTTCTTT. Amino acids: CASSPGGTEAFF.

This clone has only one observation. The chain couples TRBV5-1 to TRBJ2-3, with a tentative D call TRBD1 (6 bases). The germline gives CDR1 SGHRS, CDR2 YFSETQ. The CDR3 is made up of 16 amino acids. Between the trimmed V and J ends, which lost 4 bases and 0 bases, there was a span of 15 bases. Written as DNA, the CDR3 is TGCGCCAGCAGCACGCCGGACAGCCCTAGCACAGATACGCAGTATTTT. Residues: CASSTPDSPSTDTQYF. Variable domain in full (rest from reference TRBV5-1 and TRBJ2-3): KAGVTQTPRYLIKTRGQQVTLSCSPISGHRSVSWYQQTPGQGLQFLFEYFSETQRNKGNFPGRFSGRQFSNSRSEMNVSTLELGDSALYLCASSTPDSPSTDTQYFGPGTRLTVL.

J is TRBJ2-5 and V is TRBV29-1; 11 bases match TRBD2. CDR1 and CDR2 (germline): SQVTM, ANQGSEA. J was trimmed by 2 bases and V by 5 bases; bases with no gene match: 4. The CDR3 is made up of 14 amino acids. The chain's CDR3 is CSVLGLAAQETQYF. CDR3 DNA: TGCAGCGTTCTGGGACTAGCGGCTCAAGAGACCCAGTACTTC.

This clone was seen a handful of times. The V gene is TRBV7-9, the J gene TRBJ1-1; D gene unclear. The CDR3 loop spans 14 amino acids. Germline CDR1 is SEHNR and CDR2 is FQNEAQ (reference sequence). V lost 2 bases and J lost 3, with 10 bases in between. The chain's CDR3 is CASSLIAVHTEAFF. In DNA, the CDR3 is TGTGCCAGCAGCTTAATCGCCGTCCACACTGAAGCTTTCTTT.

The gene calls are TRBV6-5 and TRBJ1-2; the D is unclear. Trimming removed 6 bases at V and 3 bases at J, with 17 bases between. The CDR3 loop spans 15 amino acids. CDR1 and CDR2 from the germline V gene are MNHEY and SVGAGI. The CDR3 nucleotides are TGTGCCAGCAGCCACGACATCGAAAACCACTATGGCTACACCTTC. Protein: CASSHDIENHYGYTF.

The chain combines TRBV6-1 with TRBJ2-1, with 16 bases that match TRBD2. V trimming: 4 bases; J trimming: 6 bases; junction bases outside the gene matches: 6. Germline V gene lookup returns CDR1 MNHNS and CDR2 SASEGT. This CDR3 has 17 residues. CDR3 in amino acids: CASSAGLAGGLSNEQFF. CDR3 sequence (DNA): TGTGCCAGCAGTGCGGGACTAGCGGGGGGGCTCTCCAATGAGCAGTTCTTC.

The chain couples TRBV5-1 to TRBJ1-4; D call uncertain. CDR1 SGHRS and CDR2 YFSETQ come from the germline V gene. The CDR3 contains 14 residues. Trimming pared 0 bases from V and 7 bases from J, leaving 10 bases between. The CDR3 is CASSLAWGGEKLFF. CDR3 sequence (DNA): TGCGCCAGCAGCTTGGCTTGGGGTGGTGAAAAACTGTTTTTT.

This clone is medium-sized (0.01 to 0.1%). The CDR3 here is CAWSVGRRAGYTF. The CDR3 DNA reads as TGTGCCTGGAGTGTTGGCCGGAGGGCTGGCTACACCTTC. This rearrangement joins TRBV30 to TRBJ1-2; D is unresolved. CDR1 is GTSNPN, CDR2 SVGIG, per germline (reference sequence). This CDR3 spans 13 amino acids. The V end lost 0 bases, the J end lost 7 bases, and 12 bases lay between the germline ends.

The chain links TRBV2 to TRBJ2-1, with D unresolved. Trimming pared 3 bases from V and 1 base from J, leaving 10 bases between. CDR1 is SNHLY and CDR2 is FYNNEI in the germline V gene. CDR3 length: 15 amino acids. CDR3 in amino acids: CASSEQDFSYNEQFF. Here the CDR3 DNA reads TGTGCCAGCAGTGAGCAGGATTTTTCCTACAATGAGCAGTTCTTC.

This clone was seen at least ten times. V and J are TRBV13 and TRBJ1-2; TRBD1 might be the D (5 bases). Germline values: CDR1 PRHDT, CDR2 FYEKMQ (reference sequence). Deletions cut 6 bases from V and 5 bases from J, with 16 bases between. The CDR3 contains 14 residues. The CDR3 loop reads CASSFRGGWYGYTF. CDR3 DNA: TGTGCCAGCAGTTTCCGGGGGGGTTGGTATGGCTACACCTTC.

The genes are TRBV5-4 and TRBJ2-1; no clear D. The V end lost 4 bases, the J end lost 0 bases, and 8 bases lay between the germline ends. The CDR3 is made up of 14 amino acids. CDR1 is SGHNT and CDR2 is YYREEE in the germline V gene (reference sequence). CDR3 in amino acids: CASSPESSYNEQFF. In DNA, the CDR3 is TGTGCCAGCAGCCCGGAAAGCTCCTACAATGAGCAGTTCTTC.

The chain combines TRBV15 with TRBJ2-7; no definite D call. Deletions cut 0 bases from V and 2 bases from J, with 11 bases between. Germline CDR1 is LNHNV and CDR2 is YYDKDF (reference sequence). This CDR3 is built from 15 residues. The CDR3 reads CATSRDRARAYEQYV. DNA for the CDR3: TGTGCCACCAGCAGAGATAGGGCCCGGGCCTACGAGCAGTACGTC.

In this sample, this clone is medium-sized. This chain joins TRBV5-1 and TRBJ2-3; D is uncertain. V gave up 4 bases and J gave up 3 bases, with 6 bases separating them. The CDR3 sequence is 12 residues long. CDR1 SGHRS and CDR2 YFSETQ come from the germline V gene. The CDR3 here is CASSQATDTQYF. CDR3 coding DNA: TGCGCCAGCAGCCAAGCAACAGATACGCAGTATTTT.